This T cell receptor beta chain was profiled in a study of blood T cells in healthy people across ages. The use of a sample-barcoded 5' primer and a J-beta primer mix characterized a second PCR of roughly 6 to 11 cycles. In TCRdb, the 5' RACE reads were re-called with MiXCR into one record per CDR3 protein. Among approximately 820,000 distinct CDR3 sequences listed, around two fifths were seen once. This CDR3 is 20 amino acids long. Per sample, extraction of total RNA gave at least 6 micrograms in every case. The receptor was isolated from a man in his 60s in good health. The sample was blood. The V and J genes are TRBV21-1 and TRBJ2-1; the tabulated D call, TRBD2, remains unverified against the DNA. TRBV21-1 is a recognized pseudogene. CDR3 sequence: CASSKALPGATSVYYNEQFF. CDR3 DNA sequence: TGTGCCAGCAGCAAAGCACTCCCCGGGGCGACTAGCGTTTACTACAATGAGCAGTTCTTC.